The source of this T cell receptor beta chain is a study of graft-versus-host responses after intestinal transplantation. Turning to the study itself: Each transplant was multivisceral, liver-intestinal, or isolated intestinal. Anti-thymocyte globulin induction preceded roughly 3 years of tacrolimus and steroid maintenance in all recipients. Notes on the study in general: Levels of circulating GvH clones at their peak were associated with early post-transplant HvG declines. Detected in recipient marrow were GvH clones, some of which were first observed in ileum or blood.

Repertoires were generated with immunoSEQ multiplex PCR, while TCRdb's copy carries only in-frame clones and drops some. The sample records roughly 80,000 clones, roughly 90% being singletons. Turning to this clone: The antigen remains undetermined.

Germline V lookup: CDR1 SGDLS, CDR2 YYNGEE. Trimming cost V 7 bases and J 5 bases, with 18 bases left between them. CDR3 size: 14 residues. The chain recombines TRBV9 with TRBJ1-1; possibly TRBD1 for D (6 bases). The material was PBMCs, obtained 98 days after intestinal transplantation. The TCR comes from a human patient who received an intestinal transplant, so some T cells may come from the graft donor. CDR3 in amino acids: CASGSQGEETEAFF. CDR3 nucleotides: TGTGCCAGCGGTTCACAGGGTGAAGAGACTGAAGCTTTCTTT.